This TCR beta chain was retrieved from a study of blood T cell repertoires in COVID-19. Looking at the study overall: Both acute and convalescent COVID-19 samples were obtained from the United States, Italy and Spain.

Across 20 to 25 US areas, participants ranged in age from roughly 18 to 89 years. Two negative PCRs, clearance, or symptom resolution characterized the recovered Cohort 3 donors. Produced via immunoSEQ multiplex PCR; TCRdb's table is partial and in-frame only. The repertoire holds a few hundred thousand clones, with around 83% as singletons. The V and J ends lost 3 bases and 4 bases respectively, with 15 bases between them. The CDR3 has 15 residues. Germline values: CDR1 LGHDT, CDR2 YNNKEL (reference sequence). The chain employs TRBV3-1 (or the pseudogene TRBV3-2) and TRBJ1-2; perhaps TRBD1 as D (6 bases). The TCR was taken from a woman aged 45-65 years who had recovered from COVID-19. Sequenced: PBMCs or T cells enriched from blood (not recorded which). The CDR3 coding sequence is TGTGCCAGCAGCCAGGCTACAGGGTCGGGCTATGGCTACACCTTC. Amino acid sequence: CASSQATGSGYGYTF.